Below are 23 T cell receptor beta chains sequenced from a single sample in a study of blood T cell repertoires in COVID-19. Data came from immunoSEQ multiplex PCR; TCRdb stores just in-frame clones and leaves some out. This sample has tens of thousands of clones, with around nine tenths found just once. Sequenced: peripheral blood. All receptors come from a man between 60 and 70 years old with active COVID-19.

The chain carries TRBV11-2 and TRBJ2-1; 12 bases fit TRBD2. Germline V gene data show CDR1 as SGHAT and CDR2 as FQNNGV. The CDR3 contains 14 residues. The V segment lost 4 bases and the J segment 5 bases; nucleotides outside the gene matches: 0. CDR3: CASSWTSGNNEQFF. The CDR3 DNA reads TGTGCCAGCAGCTGGACTAGCGGGAACAATGAGCAGTTCTTC.

V usage is TRBV6-1 and J usage is TRBJ2-1; D might be TRBD1 (6 bases). This CDR3 is built from 14 residues. Between the trimmed V and J ends, which lost 3 bases and 6 bases, there was a span of 12 bases. Germline V gives CDR1 MNHNS, CDR2 SASEGT. In DNA form, the CDR3 reads TGTGCCAGCAGTGAGGGGGCGAGGAGCAATGAGCAGTTCTTC. Residues: CASSEGARSNEQFF.

This chain links TRBV11-2 with TRBJ2-7, with 9 bases aligning to TRBD2. Germline CDR1 reads SGHAT; CDR2 reads FQNNGV. V gave up 0 bases and J gave up 3 bases; unmatched junction bases: 9. The CDR3 runs to 17 residues. DNA of the CDR3: TGTGCCAGCAGCTTAGATCTAGGGCTAGCGGGATTCTACGAGCAGTACTTC. Protein sequence: CASSLDLGLAGFYEQYF. The full variable domain, in which reference TRBV11-2 and TRBJ2-7 provide the parts outside the CDR3, is EAGVAQSPRYKIIEKRQSVAFWCNPISGHATLYWYQQILGQGPKLLIQFQNNGVVDDSQLPKDRFSAERLKGVDSTLKIQPAKLEDSAVYLCASSLDLGLAGFYEQYFGPGTRLTVT.

The gene calls are TRBV7-9 and TRBJ2-3; D might be TRBD2 (6 bases). The CDR3 loop spans 17 amino acids. V was trimmed by 2 bases and J by 2 bases, leaving 17 bases between them. The germline gives CDR1 SEHNR, CDR2 FQNEAQ (reference sequence). The CDR3 region has the DNA TGTGCCAGCAGCTTAACCGGGGACTTCAGGGCCACAGATACGCAGTATTTT. It encodes CASSLTGDFRATDTQYF.

V and J are TRBV3-1 (or the pseudogene TRBV3-2) and TRBJ1-3, with D unresolved. Germline CDR1 is LGHDT and CDR2 is YNNKEL (reference sequence). The length of the CDR3 is 15 residues. V was cut by 0 bases and J by 6 bases, with 12 bases left in between. The CDR3 sequence: CASSQDRAAENTIYF. The CDR3 DNA follows: TGTGCCAGCAGCCAAGATCGCGCGGCGGAAAACACCATATATTTT.

V and J are TRBV13 and TRBJ2-5; 10 nucleotides agree with TRBD2. Germline CDR1 reads PRHDT; CDR2 reads FYEKMQ (reference sequence). The CDR3 runs to 15 residues. Trimming cost V 4 bases and J 5 bases; bases outside gene matches: 7. In nucleotides, the CDR3 is TGTGCCAGCAGCTCGCTAGCGGGGGCGGGGGAGACCCAGTACTTC. Translation: CASSSLAGAGETQYF. Looking up the rest from reference TRBV13 and TRBJ2-5 gives the full variable domain: AAGVIQSPRHLIKEKRETATLKCYPIPRHDTVYWYQQGPGQDPQFLISFYEKMQSDKGSIPDRFSAQQFSDYHSELNMSSLELGDSALYFCASSSLAGAGETQYFGPGTRLLVL.

The chain couples TRBV3-1 (or the pseudogene TRBV3-2) to TRBJ2-7; no clear D gene. Trimming pared 5 bases from V and 6 bases from J, leaving 8 bases between. The CDR3 is 11 residues long. Germline V gene lookup returns CDR1 LGHDT and CDR2 YNNKEL (reference sequence). The CDR3 nucleotides read TGTGCCAGCAGCTCCAGTGGCGAGCAGTACTTC. It yields the protein CASSSSGEQYF.

J is TRBJ1-1 and V is TRBV29-1; a possible D gene is TRBD1 (6 bases). There are 13 residues in the CDR3. Germline assignment: CDR1 SQVTM and CDR2 ANQGSEA. V gave up 6 bases and J gave up 11 bases, with 22 bases separating them. This CDR3 is CSVVPTGFGGAFF. As DNA, the CDR3 is TGCAGCGTCGTACCTACAGGGTTCGGTGGCGCTTTCTTT.

This chain links TRBV5-1 with TRBJ2-1, with 9 bases fitting TRBD2. CDR1 and CDR2 (germline): SGHRS, YFSETQ. Trimming cost V 0 bases and J 3 bases; bases outside gene matches: 1. CDR3 size: 15 residues. CDR3 region: CASSLGLAVYNEQFF. The CDR3 DNA reads as TGCGCCAGCAGCTTGGGACTAGCGGTCTACAATGAGCAGTTCTTC.

This clone has only a few counts. The genes are TRBV25-1 and TRBJ2-1, with unresolved D. CDR1 is MGHDK, CDR2 SYGVNS, per germline. The V end lost 2 bases, the J end lost 3 bases, and 5 bases lay between the germline ends. The CDR3 has 13 amino acids. The CDR3 DNA reads as TGTGCCAGCAGTGAAGTTCACTACAATGAGCAGTTCTTC. Protein: CASSEVHYNEQFF.

The chain has TRBV7-2 and TRBJ2-7, with TRBD1 as a possible D gene (6 bases). The CDR3 is made up of 12 amino acids. The V end lost 6 bases, the J end lost 5 bases, and 11 bases lay between the germline ends. In germline, CDR1 is SGHTA, CDR2 FQGNSA. The CDR3 sequence: CASSSQGHEQYF. DNA for the CDR3: TGTGCCAGCAGTTCACAGGGCCACGAGCAGTACTTC.

The chain couples TRBV9 to TRBJ2-3, with D tentatively TRBD1 (6 bases). In germline, CDR1 is SGDLS, CDR2 YYNGEE. Trimming took off 2 bases at V and 0 bases at J, with 10 bases between the two ends. CDR3 length: 15 amino acids. The CDR3: CASSVRDTSTDTQYF. The DNA for the CDR3 is TGTGCCAGCAGCGTCCGGGACACGAGCACAGATACGCAGTATTTT. Filled out from reference TRBV9 and TRBJ2-3, the complete variable domain reads DSGVTQTPKHLITATGQRVTLRCSPRSGDLSVYWYQQSLDQGLQFLIQYYNGEERAKGNILERFSAQQFPDLHSELNLSSLELGDSALYFCASSVRDTSTDTQYFGPGTRLTVL.

The rearrangement links TRBV5-1 to TRBJ1-5, with 7 positions matching TRBD1. Germline CDR1 is SGHRS and CDR2 is YFSETQ. Germline trimming cut 3 bases from V and 9 bases from J; bases unmatched to any gene: 6. The CDR3 runs to 13 residues. CDR3 DNA: TGCGCCAGCAGCTCCACAGGGGAAGGGCCCCAGCATTTT. Protein product: CASSSTGEGPQHF. Full variable domain (outside the CDR3, taken from reference TRBV5-1 and TRBJ1-5): KAGVTQTPRYLIKTRGQQVTLSCSPISGHRSVSWYQQTPGQGLQFLFEYFSETQRNKGNFPGRFSGRQFSNSRSEMNVSTLELGDSALYLCASSSTGEGPQHFGDGTRLSIL.

The chain has TRBV6-5 and TRBJ2-1; tentative D call: TRBD1 (7 bases). The CDR3 is 15 residues long. The V gene lost 2 bases and the J gene lost 9 bases, with 17 bases spanning the gap. Germline lookup yields CDR1 MNHEY and CDR2 SVGAGI. The CDR3 DNA reads TGTGCCAGCAGTTACGGCCACAGGGGAGGCTCTGAGCAGTTCTTC. Protein product: CASSYGHRGGSEQFF.

The rearrangement joins TRBV6-2 or TRBV6-3 to TRBJ2-7; TRBD2 is a possible D gene (5 bases). This CDR3 has 14 amino acids. Trimming stripped 0 bases from V and 3 bases from J, with 9 bases between. CDR1 and CDR2 (germline): MNHEY, SVGEGT. The CDR3 loop is CASSYSRSGYEQYF. The CDR3 DNA is TGTGCCAGCAGTTACTCGAGAAGCGGCTACGAGCAGTACTTC.

This chain uses TRBV27 with TRBJ2-3; 13 bases are a match to TRBD2. This CDR3 has 17 amino acids. The V segment lost 5 bases and the J segment 6 bases; nucleotides outside the gene matches: 11. Germline assignment: CDR1 MNHEY and CDR2 SMNVEV (reference sequence). CDR3 nucleotides: TGTGCCAGCAGTGATACGTGGACTAGCGGGAGTATCGATACGCAGTATTTT. Translating it yields CASSDTWTSGSIDTQYF.

V gene TRBV9 combines with J gene TRBJ2-2; 7 bases are shared with TRBD2. V was pared by 3 bases and J by 5 bases, with 16 bases of the junction left unmatched. Germline values: CDR1 SGDLS, CDR2 YYNGEE. There are 18 residues in the CDR3. In DNA form, the CDR3 reads TGTGCCAGCAGCGACCACCGGGACTACCCCGGAGTTACCGGGGAGCTGTTTTTT. Its translation is CASSDHRDYPGVTGELFF.

This clone was seen only a few times. This chain joins TRBV27 and TRBJ1-2, with 7 bases lining up with TRBD1. Germline V gives CDR1 MNHEY, CDR2 SMNVEV (reference sequence). There are 15 residues in the CDR3. J lost 8 bases, V lost 4 bases, and 13 bases had no gene match. CDR3 sequence reads: CASSSPTGRLGGYTF. CDR3 coding DNA: TGTGCCAGCAGTTCCCCGACAGGGAGATTAGGGGGCTACACCTTC.

The chain combines TRBV2 with TRBJ2-6; D remains ambiguous. The V end was cut by 5 bases, the J end by 4 bases, with 9 bases between. The germline V gene encodes CDR1 SNHLY and CDR2 FYNNEI. This CDR3 is built from 14 residues. The CDR3 region is CASSPARGANVLTF. CDR3 nucleotide sequence: TGTGCCAGCAGTCCCGCCCGGGGGGCCAACGTCCTGACTTTC.

The gene calls are TRBV30 and TRBJ1-2, with D unresolved. The CDR3 extends over 11 amino acids. Germline V gene lookup returns CDR1 GTSNPN and CDR2 SVGIG (reference sequence). The V end lost 0 bases, the J end lost 7 bases, and 6 bases lay between the germline ends. This CDR3 reads CAWSVLRGYTF. The CDR3 bases are TGTGCCTGGAGTGTACTCCGTGGCTACACCTTC.

The V and J genes are TRBV27 and TRBJ2-2; no firm D call. The CDR3 extends over 13 amino acids. Germline CDR1 is MNHEY and CDR2 is SMNVEV (reference sequence). V was cut by 5 bases and J by 6 bases, with 10 bases left in between. Here the CDR3 DNA reads TGTGCCAGCAGTCCCACTATGGCCGGGGAGCTGTTTTTT. This translates into CASSPTMAGELFF.

This clone was detected only once. This chain joins TRBV4-3 and TRBJ2-1, with 7 positions matching TRBD2. V lost 0 bases and J lost 0; bases outside the gene matches: 5. The CDR3 extends over 17 amino acids. Germline loops: CDR1 LGHNA, CDR2 YSLEER. CDR3: CASSQDGAGSSYNEQFF. Written as DNA, the CDR3 is TGCGCCAGCAGCCAAGACGGAGCGGGGAGCTCCTACAATGAGCAGTTCTTC.

The V and J genes are TRBV27 and TRBJ2-1, with 8 bases matching TRBD2. The length of the CDR3 is 14 residues. Germline V gene data show CDR1 as MNHEY and CDR2 as SMNVEV (reference sequence). Losses at the gene ends were 6 bases for V and 4 bases for J; bases not matched to a gene: 5. CDR3 region: CASSTSGGYNEQFF. The CDR3 DNA reads TGTGCCAGCAGCACTAGCGGAGGGTACAATGAGCAGTTCTTC.